Shown below are 18 T cell receptor beta chains from a single sample sequenced in a study of Ad26.COV2.S vaccination and SARS-CoV-2 variants. The protocol was immunoSEQ multiplex PCR, while the TCRdb copy is restricted to in-frame clones and leaves out a portion. The table includes hundreds of thousands of clones, around 89% detected once. Treatment in this sample: about 20 received Ad26.COV2.S at low or high dose, single or two shots; 5 received placebo; per-sample allocation not given. Day 63 following the first vaccine or placebo injection was when the samples were taken. The specimen comprised peripheral blood, sampled in a trial of Ad26.COV2.S vaccine versus placebo. The receptors derive from a person between 18 and 65 years old who received the Ad26.COV2.S COVID-19 vaccine or a placebo.

The chain uses TRBV19 and TRBJ2-1; 10 positions agree with TRBD2. Germline V lookup: CDR1 LNHDA, CDR2 SQIVND (reference sequence). Trimming took 4 bases from V and 5 from J; bases not matched to a gene: 5. CDR3 length: 15 residues. CDR3 nucleotides: TGTGCCAGTAGTAAACTAGCGGGGAACCACAATGAGCAGTTCTTC. It yields the protein CASSKLAGNHNEQFF.

The rearrangement uses TRBV5-1 and TRBJ1-2, with D maybe TRBD1 (6 bases). Germline V gene sequence: CDR1 SGHRS, CDR2 YFSETQ. Trimming removed 0 bases at V and 5 bases at J, with 11 bases between. The CDR3 covers 14 residues. CDR3 protein: CASSLGGTSYGYTF. CDR3 DNA: TGCGCCAGCAGCTTGGGCGGGACAAGTTATGGCTACACCTTC.

The chain combines TRBV12-3 or TRBV12-4 with TRBJ2-7; no clear D gene. Trimming removed 6 bases from V and 1 base from J, with 10 bases in between. The CDR3 sequence is 13 residues long. CDR3 loop: CASSRAASYEQYF. Written as DNA, the CDR3 is TGTGCCAGCAGCCGCGCAGCATCCTACGAGCAGTACTTC.

The sample holds one count of this clone. The chain couples TRBV12-3 or TRBV12-4 to TRBJ2-2, with D hard to call. The V gene lost 5 bases and the J gene lost 7 bases, with 5 bases spanning the gap. The CDR3 covers 11 residues. This CDR3 is CASSALGELFF. CDR3 coding DNA: TGTGCCAGCAGTGCCCTCGGGGAGCTGTTTTTT.

The CDR3 loop reads CASRPDRAGELFF. The CDR3 DNA reads as TGTGCCAGCAGACCCGACAGGGCCGGGGAGCTGTTTTTT. The V gene is TRBV6-5, the J gene TRBJ2-2; 7 bases fit TRBD1. Germline CDR1 is MNHEY and CDR2 is SVGAGI. The J segment lost 6 bases and the V segment lost 6 bases, leaving 4 bases of the junction unmatched. This CDR3 comprises 13 residues.

The V gene is TRBV12-3 or TRBV12-4, the J gene TRBJ1-1; no reliable D call. CDR3 size: 13 residues. V was trimmed by 2 bases and J by 11 bases, leaving 15 bases between them. The CDR3 loop is CASSLKGGHRAFF. The CDR3 DNA is TGTGCCAGCAGTTTAAAGGGCGGGCATCGGGCTTTCTTT.

The gene calls are TRBV5-8 and TRBJ1-5, with 8 bases fitting TRBD1. Looked up from germline, CDR1 is SGHTS and CDR2 is YDEGEE. Trimming at V came to 4 bases and at J to 5 bases, leaving 5 bases not matched to a gene. This CDR3 is 14 amino acids long. CDR3 nucleotide sequence: TGTGCCAGCAGCCACCGACAGGGGCATCAGCCCCAGCATTTT. This gives the protein CASSHRQGHQPQHF.

This chain uses TRBV19 with TRBJ2-7; D not resolved. The V gene lost 1 base and the J gene lost 0 bases, with 10 bases spanning the gap. This CDR3 contains 15 residues. Germline CDR1 and CDR2: LNHDA and SQIVND (reference sequence). This CDR3 reads CASSIVAGDSYEQYF. As DNA, the CDR3 is TGTGCCAGTAGTATAGTCGCAGGAGACTCCTACGAGCAGTACTTC.

CDR3 sequence: CATSRAGGGGNQPQHF. The CDR3 bases are TGTGCCACCAGCAGAGCAGGGGGCGGTGGCAATCAGCCCCAGCATTTT. The chain is built from TRBV15 and TRBJ1-5, with 8 nucleotides matching TRBD1. This CDR3 has 16 residues. The germline V gene encodes CDR1 LNHNV and CDR2 YYDKDF (reference sequence). V shed 1 base and J 2 bases; nucleotides not matched to a gene: 4.

As regards this clone: Other DNA sequences in this specimen translate into the identical CDR3. The genes are TRBV18 and TRBJ2-1, with D possibly called TRBD1 or TRBD2 (5 bases each). This CDR3 is 12 amino acids long. Germline-derived CDR1 and CDR2 are KGHSH and LQKENI. Trimming left V 3 bases short and J 8 bases short, with 8 bases between. The CDR3 region is CASSPRGDEQFF. The DNA of the CDR3 is TGTGCCAGCTCACCGCGAGGGGATGAGCAGTTCTTC.

The rearrangement joins TRBV5-4 to TRBJ2-3, with D tentatively TRBD2 (6 bases). The CDR3 totals 15 residues. V was shortened by 1 base and J by 0 bases, with 9 bases between the two germline ends. Germline V CDR1 and CDR2: SGHNT, YYREEE (reference sequence). CDR3 DNA: TGTGCCAGCAGCTTGTTAGCGGTTAGCACAGATACGCAGTATTTT. Protein product: CASSLLAVSTDTQYF.

The chain combines TRBV10-2 with TRBJ2-4, with 13 bases that match TRBD2. V gave up 8 bases and J gave up 8 bases; unmatched junction bases: 9. CDR3 length: 15 amino acids. Per germline, CDR1 WSHSY and CDR2 SAAADI. The CDR3 here is CASGLAGVRGDIQYF. CDR3 DNA sequence: TGCGCCAGCGGACTAGCGGGAGTCAGAGGAGACATTCAGTACTTC.

The chain combines TRBV7-9 with TRBJ2-1; D assignment may be TRBD1 or TRBD2 (6 bases each). The V end lost 6 bases, the J end lost 5 bases, and 14 bases lay between the germline ends. Germline V gene sequence: CDR1 SEHNR, CDR2 FQNEAQ (reference sequence). The CDR3 loop spans 14 amino acids. CDR3 residues: CASRSSGGHNEQFF. In nucleotides, the CDR3 is TGTGCCAGCAGATCTTCCGGGGGCCACAATGAGCAGTTCTTC.

The CDR3 DNA follows: TGTGCCAGCAGCTTAGTGGGGGGCACCGGGGAGCTGTTTTTT. Its protein is CASSLVGGTGELFF. The gene calls are TRBV11-2 and TRBJ2-2; D might be TRBD2 (6 bases). Germline V gene sequence: CDR1 SGHAT, CDR2 FQNNGV. V lost 1 base, J lost 4 bases, and 7 bases lay in between. The CDR3 extends over 14 amino acids. The full variable domain, its missing parts supplied by reference TRBV11-2 and TRBJ2-2, is EAGVAQSPRYKIIEKRQSVAFWCNPISGHATLYWYQQILGQGPKLLIQFQNNGVVDDSQLPKDRFSAERLKGVDSTLKIQPAKLEDSAVYLCASSLVGGTGELFFGEGSRLTVL.

The CDR3 sequence is CASSIGGALSYGYTF. CDR3 DNA: TGTGCCAGTAGTATAGGCGGGGCCTTAAGCTATGGCTACACCTTC. J is TRBJ1-2 and V is TRBV19; the D gene is possibly TRBD1 (5 bases). This CDR3 is built from 15 residues. Trimming took off 1 base at V and 4 bases at J, with 13 bases between the two ends. Germline values: CDR1 LNHDA, CDR2 SQIVND (reference sequence).

This sequence joins TRBV5-6 and TRBJ1-6, with D hard to call. V was trimmed by 4 bases and J by 9 bases, leaving 20 bases between them. CDR1 SGHDT and CDR2 YYEEEE come from the germline V gene. This CDR3 comprises 16 residues. The CDR3 loop reads CASSQTQTVGISPLHF. The CDR3 DNA reads TGTGCCAGCAGCCAAACTCAAACAGTAGGAATTTCACCCCTCCACTTT.

The V and J genes are TRBV3-1 (or the pseudogene TRBV3-2) and TRBJ1-5; D not resolved. The CDR3 length is 14 residues. Trimming took off 6 bases at V and 0 bases at J, with 9 bases between the two ends. Germline loops: CDR1 LGHDT, CDR2 YNNKEL (reference sequence). In DNA, the CDR3 is TGTGCCAGCAGTCTAGGCAGTAGCAATCAGCCCCAGCATTTT. As protein: CASSLGSSNQPQHF.

This clone was recorded only once. V gene TRBV30 combines with J gene TRBJ2-7; the D is unclear. Germline assignment: CDR1 GTSNPN and CDR2 SVGIG (reference sequence). V was cut by 4 bases and J by 3 bases, with 7 bases left in between. CDR3 length: 11 amino acids. CDR3: CAWKGSYEQYF. The CDR3 bases are TGTGCCTGGAAGGGCAGCTACGAGCAGTACTTC.